These T cell receptor beta chains were read from a single sample in a study of blood T cell repertoires in COVID-19. Clones were read by immunoSEQ multiplex PCR, and TCRdb kept only the in-frame ones, dropping some. This sample has more than 95,000 clones, with over 65% found just once. Sequenced sample: peripheral blood. The source is a man in his 60s with acute or convalescent COVID-19. The CDR3 runs from the conserved cysteine through the conserved F or W. A D gene is named only where the DNA matches it firmly. Clone size is shown for a subset of rows, as once, few, many or a class of expanded clone.

J	V	D	size	CDR3	DNA
TRBJ2-3	TRBV7-6	TRBD2	-	CASSPRLAGVSTDTQYF	TGTGCCAGCAGCCCACGACTAGCGGGAGTAAGCACAGATACGCAGTATTTT
TRBJ1-1	TRBV28	-	-	CASLGFGGASEAFF	TGTGCCAGCTTGGGGTTCGGGGGGGCGTCTGAAGCTTTCTTT
TRBJ2-2	TRBV9	-	-	CASSVPPDTGELFF	TGTGCCAGCAGCGTACCTCCAGACACCGGGGAGCTGTTTTTT
TRBJ2-5	TRBV23-1	-	few	CASSQSYRTQYF	TGCGCCAGCAGTCAATCATATCGGACCCAGTACTTC
TRBJ2-3	TRBV11-2	TRBD2	-	CASSPGRLAGLGTQYF	TGTGCCAGCAGTCCTGGGCGCCTAGCGGGACTCGGTACGCAGTATTTT
TRBJ2-6	TRBV6-5	-	-	CASRKAGANVLTF	TGTGCCAGCAGGAAAGCCGGGGCCAACGTCCTGACTTTC
TRBJ2-1	TRBV24-1	-	-	CATSGPGGAKKSSYNEQFF	TGTGCCACCAGTGGGCCGGGGGGCGCCAAGAAGAGCTCCTACAATGAGCAGTTCTTC
TRBJ2-7	TRBV12-3/TRBV12-4	-	-	CASSPSGFYEQYF	TGTGCCAGCAGCCCATCGGGATTTTACGAGCAGTACTTC
TRBJ1-1	TRBV6-5	-	-	CASTQVPNTEAFF	TGTGCCAGCACCCAGGTGCCGAACACTGAAGCTTTCTTT
TRBJ1-2	TRBV28	-	-	CASSPRGSYGYTF	TGTGCCAGCAGTCCACGAGGGAGCTATGGCTACACCTTC
TRBJ1-4	TRBV25-1	TRBD1	few	CASRAGGVNEKLFF	TGTGCCAGCAGGGCAGGGGGAGTTAATGAAAAACTGTTTTTT
TRBJ2-1	TRBV10-1	-	-	CASSASLANGYEQFF	TGCGCCAGCAGCGCTAGCCTAGCGAATGGCTATGAGCAGTTCTTC
TRBJ2-3	TRBV24-1	TRBD1	-	CATIGQGRDTQYF	TGTGCCACCATTGGACAGGGACGGGATACGCAGTATTTT
TRBJ2-6	TRBV27	-	-	CASSLWYAGAGANVLTF	TGTGCCAGCAGTTTATGGTACGCGGGGGCGGGGGCCAACGTCCTGACTTTC